Each of the 13 T cell receptor beta chains below was sequenced from the same sample in a study of T-cell reconstitution after alpha-beta-depleted transplantation in children. Library preparation (for TCRbeta) was performed with unique molecular identifiers. In TCRdb, the PCR reads were re-called with MiXCR into one record per CDR3 protein. Among about 490,000 distinct CDR3 sequences listed, about 11% were seen once. The sequencing used PBMCs, collected before TCRalphabeta/CD19-depleted stem cell transplant. Source of these receptors: a child under 10 years old with inherited bone marrow failure, due to receive a stem cell transplant.

This clonotype showed up many times. The V gene is TRBV5-1, the J gene TRBJ2-2; D is undetermined. This CDR3 comprises 14 residues. CDR1 SGHRS and CDR2 YFSETQ come from the germline V gene. V was cut by 4 bases and J by 5 bases, with 12 bases left in between. The CDR3 loop reads CASSPLRQTGELFF. CDR3 nucleotide sequence: TGCGCCAGCAGCCCGCTACGACAAACCGGGGAGCTGTTTTTT.

At least ten counts were recorded for this clonotype. The chain uses TRBV2 and TRBJ1-2, with D maybe TRBD1 (6 bases). The CDR3 has 14 amino acids. Per germline, CDR1 SNHLY and CDR2 FYNNEI. V lost 7 bases and J 4 bases, leaving 16 bases between the germline ends. The CDR3 protein is CASTEDRNVYGYTF. CDR3 sequence (DNA): TGTGCCAGCACTGAGGACAGAAACGTCTATGGCTACACCTTC.

This clonotype was seen a few times. J is TRBJ1-4 and V is TRBV7-2, with TRBD1 matching over 9 bases. Germline CDR1 reads SGHTA; CDR2 reads FQGNSA. CDR3 length: 14 residues. With V trimmed by 5 bases and J by 10 bases, 8 bases remained unmatched. The DNA of the CDR3 is TGTGCCAGCAGCCCCACAGGGGGCGGGGGAAAACTGTTTTTT. It specifies CASSPTGGGGKLFF.

The CDR3 loop is CASSLFGGLSTGELFF. For the CDR3, the DNA is TGTGCCAGCAGCTTATTCGGGGGGCTAAGCACCGGGGAGCTGTTTTTT. The chain combines TRBV7-2 with TRBJ2-2; TRBD2 is a possible D gene (7 bases). The CDR3 runs to 16 residues. V shed 2 bases and J shed 4 bases, with 14 bases lying between them. The germline V gene encodes CDR1 SGHTA and CDR2 FQGNSA. Supplemented by reference TRBV7-2 and TRBJ2-2, the full variable domain reads GAGVSQSPSNKVTEKGKDVELRCDPISGHTALYWYRQSLGQGLEFLIYFQGNSAPDKSGLPSDRFSAERTGGSVSTLTIQRTQQEDSAVYLCASSLFGGLSTGELFFGEGSRLTVL.

This clonotype has at least ten counts. J is TRBJ1-2 and V is TRBV3-1; TRBD1 is a possible D gene (6 bases). Germline V gives CDR1 LGHDT, CDR2 YNNKEL (reference sequence). The CDR3 has 15 residues. The V gene lost 1 base and the J gene lost 4 bases, with 13 bases spanning the gap. The CDR3 bases are TGTGCCAGCAGCCAAGGGGGGGCGGGGAGCTATGGCTACACCTTC. It codes for CASSQGGAGSYGYTF.

This clonotype was observed at least ten times. The chain carries TRBV28 and TRBJ2-7; D is uncertain. The CDR3 runs 12 residues. V lost 6 bases and J lost 4, with 10 bases in between. Germline V gives CDR1 MDHEN, CDR2 SYDVKM. CDR3 residues: CASRSSKYEQYF. The CDR3 DNA reads as TGTGCCAGCAGGAGCAGTAAATACGAGCAGTACTTC.

This clonotype appeared many times. This chain uses TRBV10-3 with TRBJ2-6; D not resolved. The ends were cut back, 6 bases at V and 0 bases at J, with 18 bases in the middle. Germline CDR1 reads ENHRY; CDR2 reads SYGVKD. This CDR3 comprises 18 residues. CDR3 sequence: CAIRPDIGLSSGANVLTF. Here the CDR3 DNA reads TGTGCCATCAGACCCGACATAGGCCTAAGCTCTGGGGCCAACGTCCTGACTTTC.

This clonotype has a count of ten or more. The chain combines TRBV20-1 with TRBJ1-1, with 7 bases fitting TRBD1. Germline CDR1 reads DFQATT; CDR2 reads SNEGSKA (reference sequence). CDR3 length equals 12 residues. CDR3 residues: CRAGGENTEAFF. DNA for the CDR3: TGCAGGGCAGGGGGGGAGAACACTGAAGCTTTCTTT.

As to this clonotype: A read error is possible here, since a much larger clone lies one base away. CDR3 nucleotide sequence: TGTGCCAGCAGCTTAGGGGGCGGAGCGGCTTCCTTT. Protein: CASSLGGGAASF. This chain joins TRBV7-9 and TRBJ1-1, with a weak D call TRBD1 (5 bases). The germline gives CDR1 SEHNR, CDR2 FQNEAQ (reference sequence). The CDR3 runs 12 residues.

This clonotype was observed many times. The rearrangement links TRBV12-3 or TRBV12-4 to TRBJ2-7, with D unclear. The CDR3 is 13 residues long. V was pared by 8 bases and J by 3 bases, with 14 bases between. CDR3 nucleotides: TGTGCCAGCGGGGTTCAAGGCTTCTACGAGCAGTACTTC. Protein: CASGVQGFYEQYF.

This clonotype was counted between two and nine times. The chain has TRBV20-1 and TRBJ2-1, with 9 bases fitting TRBD2. Germline V CDR1 and CDR2: DFQATT, SNEGSKA (reference sequence). The CDR3 runs to 15 residues. The V segment lost 0 bases and the J segment 4 bases; nucleotides outside the gene matches: 4. The CDR3 sequence: CSARDLLAGYNEQFF. The CDR3 DNA is TGCAGTGCTAGAGATCTCCTAGCGGGGTACAATGAGCAGTTCTTC.

This clonotype was counted ten times or more. The genes are TRBV12-3 or TRBV12-4 and TRBJ2-3, with D uncertain. The germline V and J ends were trimmed by 2 bases and 0 bases, with 6 bases remaining between them. The length of the CDR3 is 14 residues. CDR3 sequence reads: CASSLTSSTDTQYF. The CDR3, as DNA: TGTGCCAGCAGTTTAACCTCTAGCACAGATACGCAGTATTTT.

J is TRBJ2-1 and V is TRBV20-1; TRBD2 matches 11 bases. The CDR3 is made up of 15 amino acids. V gave up 6 bases and J gave up 4 bases; unmatched junction bases: 8. From germline, CDR1 is DFQATT and CDR2 SNEGSKA (reference sequence). DNA for the CDR3: TGCAGTGCGAATACCGGGACTAGCGGATACAATGAGCAGTTCTTC. Its translation: CSANTGTSGYNEQFF.